The clone carrying this T cell receptor beta chain was detected many times. Its antigen is as yet unknown. Using RNA template, CDR3s of TCR alpha and beta were amplified with iRepertoire arm-PCR. TCRdb re-called the multiplex PCR reads through MiXCR, storing one row per CDR3 protein. The repertoire holds about 4,300 distinct CDR3 sequences, under 30% seen once, with roughly 8.7% in the top ten. The data derive from a study of glioma-infiltrating T cells. The length of the CDR3 is 16 residues. Deletions cut 4 bases from V and 1 base from J, with 15 bases between. Germline CDR1 SGHRS, CDR2 YFSETQ. Overall study results and limits: Tissue-blood divergence was below expectation in non-neoplastic patients, above in gliomas.

The sample was glioma tissue, nonneoplastic brain tissue, or PBMCs (not recorded which). The clonotype was recovered from a human donor with low-grade glioma or glioblastoma, undergoing nonglioma brain surgery, or in good health (not recorded which). The chain employs TRBV5-1 and TRBJ1-5; D may be TRBD1 (5 bases). DNA of the CDR3: TGCGCCAGCAGCGGGGGTCGGACTGAGAGCAATCAGCCCCAGCATTTT. Amino acid sequence: CASSGGRTESNQPQHF.